A single sample gave rise to the 28 T cell receptor beta chains below, sequenced in a study of metastatic and nonmetastatic thyroid tumors (TCRdb year 2020). Before undergoing thyroid surgery, none of the patients had been given any kind of treatment. The method was PCR. Sequencing used an Illumina HiSeq 4000. TCRdb reprocessed the public reads (quality trimming at Q25 with fastp, clone calling with MiXCR) and kept in-frame beta chains. Counted in this sample were roughly 9,900 clones; roughly 28% of them appeared once. Together, the top ten hold 10% of the sample. Sequencing was performed on tumor tissue. The source is a male donor with papillary thyroid cancer or a benign thyroid nodule (not recorded which). Some clones in this sample may be carry-over from other donors' samples.

The table lists this clone with a few counts. This rearrangement joins TRBV6-2 or TRBV6-3 to TRBJ2-1; D is ambiguous. V was shortened by 0 bases and J by 7 bases, with 7 bases between the two germline ends. The CDR3 has 13 residues. Germline CDR1 is MNHEY and CDR2 is SVGEGT. CDR3 sequence (DNA): TGTGCCAGCAGTTACTCACTCCGGAATGAGCAGTTCTTC. It specifies CASSYSLRNEQFF.

By share, this clone counts as medium-sized. J is TRBJ2-3 and V is TRBV7-2; possible D gene TRBD2, 6 bases. CDR1 and CDR2 from the germline V gene are SGHTA and FQGNSA. This CDR3 is built from 15 residues. Trimming took off 5 bases at V and 2 bases at J, with 14 bases between the two ends. CDR3 amino acids: CASSIQGLPTDTQYF. CDR3 bases: TGTGCCAGCAGCATCCAGGGACTCCCCACAGATACGCAGTATTTT.

This clone was found many times. V gene TRBV15 combines with J gene TRBJ2-4, with 7 bases lining up with TRBD1. The CDR3 has 15 amino acids. Trimming took 3 bases from V and 1 from J; bases not matched to a gene: 3. Germline V CDR1 and CDR2: LNHNV, YYDKDF (reference sequence). This CDR3 is CATSRQGVAKNIQYF. The CDR3 DNA is TGTGCCACCAGCAGGCAGGGGGTGGCCAAAAACATTCAGTACTTC.

This clone is labeled medium-sized (0.01 to 0.1%). The chain is built from TRBV5-1 and TRBJ2-2; TRBD1 might be the D (6 bases). V was pared by 5 bases and J by 3 bases, with 14 bases between. This CDR3 spans 15 amino acids. CDR1 is SGHRS, CDR2 YFSETQ, per germline. CDR3 loop: CASRSGRGYTGELFF. CDR3 nucleotides: TGCGCCAGCAGGAGCGGCAGGGGTTACACCGGGGAGCTGTTTTTT.

By share, this clone counts as medium-sized. The chain couples TRBV24-1 to TRBJ1-1, with D unclear. This CDR3 spans 13 amino acids. Looked up from germline, CDR1 is KGHDR and CDR2 is SFDVKD. Trimming removed 2 bases from V and 4 bases from J, with 7 bases in between. The CDR3 coding sequence is TGTGCCACCAGTGATTCCGCGTTCACTGAAGCTTTCTTT. Translated, it gives CATSDSAFTEAFF.

This clone appeared a few times. The V and J genes are TRBV5-4 and TRBJ1-1, with D maybe TRBD1 (6 bases). The CDR3 is made up of 17 amino acids. The V end lost 0 bases, the J end lost 0 bases, and 15 bases lay between the germline ends. From germline, CDR1 is SGHNT and CDR2 YYREEE (reference sequence). Here the CDR3 DNA reads TGTGCCAGCAGCTTGGTCCGGGCAAGGGGGTTGAACACTGAAGCTTTCTTT. Amino acids: CASSLVRARGLNTEAFF. Drawing the rest from reference TRBV5-4 and TRBJ1-1, the complete variable domain is ETGVTQSPTHLIKTRGQQVTLRCSSQSGHNTVSWYQQALGQGPQFIFQYYREEENGRGNFPPRFSGLQFPNYSSELNVNALELDDSALYLCASSLVRARGLNTEAFFGQGTRLTVV.

This clone was counted only a few times. The chain recombines TRBV6-1 with TRBJ2-7, with D unresolved. Trimming cost V 6 bases and J 4 bases, with 13 bases left between them. Germline CDR1 reads MNHNS; CDR2 reads SASEGT. This CDR3 spans 13 amino acids. CDR3 sequence (DNA): TGTGCCAGCAGCCTGGACGGATTTTACGAGCAGTACTTC. As protein: CASSLDGFYEQYF.

Many counts were recorded for this clone. The chain links TRBV29-1 to TRBJ1-2, with D possibly being TRBD1 (5 bases). V was trimmed by 7 bases and J by 3 bases, leaving 12 bases between them. The CDR3 loop spans 12 amino acids. Germline-derived CDR1 and CDR2 are SQVTM and ANQGSEA. The CDR3 bases are TGCAGCGCTCTACGGGACGACTATGGCTACACCTTC. Its protein product is CSALRDDYGYTF.

By sample fraction, this clone is medium-sized. The V call is TRBV6-1, the J call TRBJ1-2, with D unclear. Trimming pared 11 bases from V and 2 bases from J, leaving 15 bases between. The CDR3 sequence is 13 residues long. Germline loops: CDR1 MNHNS, CDR2 SASEGT. The CDR3 protein is CASRVDLNYGYTF. The CDR3 DNA sequence: TGTGCCTCCAGAGTGGATCTCAACTATGGCTACACCTTC.

This clone was detected many times. J is TRBJ1-5 and V is TRBV28; 9 nucleotides align to TRBD1. J was trimmed by 6 bases and V by 5 bases; bases with no gene match: 8. There are 15 residues in the CDR3. Germline V lookup: CDR1 MDHEN, CDR2 SYDVKM. The CDR3 region is CASSIQGAIPQPQHF. In DNA, the CDR3 is TGTGCCAGCAGTATACAGGGGGCAATCCCTCAGCCCCAGCATTTT.

This clone is medium-sized within its sample. CDR3 DNA sequence: TGTGCCAGCAAGGGGGGATCTAGCGGGAAGACCCCCCCGGACGAGCAGTACTTC. Translated, it gives CASKGGSSGKTPPDEQYF. The chain couples TRBV5-2 to TRBJ2-7; the table gives TRBD2 as D, unverified against the DNA. TRBV5-2 is a known pseudogene. This CDR3 is built from 18 residues.

This clone came up once. This chain joins TRBV30 and TRBJ1-6, with D maybe TRBD1 (6 bases). V shed 0 bases and J shed 11 bases, with 11 bases lying between them. Germline CDR1 GTSNPN, CDR2 SVGIG (reference sequence). The CDR3 is 13 residues long. CDR3 protein: CAWSVRDNTPLHF. As DNA, the CDR3 is TGTGCCTGGAGTGTACGGGACAATACACCCCTCCACTTT.

In its sample, this clone was seen many times. The chain joins TRBV5-1 to TRBJ2-1; D remains ambiguous. Germline lookup yields CDR1 SGHRS and CDR2 YFSETQ. The CDR3 has 19 residues. V lost 0 bases and J 1 base, leaving 20 bases between the germline ends. The CDR3, as DNA: TGCGCCAGCAGCTTGGTAGGTTCCCCTAAGGAAAAGTCCTACAATGAGCAGTTCTTC. This translates into CASSLVGSPKEKSYNEQFF.

This clone was detected only a few times. The rearrangement links TRBV15 to TRBJ2-7; maybe TRBD2 (5 bases). V was cut by 2 bases and J by 3 bases, with 14 bases left in between. This CDR3 contains 15 residues. Germline V lookup: CDR1 LNHNV, CDR2 YYDKDF (reference sequence). The CDR3 reads CATSRSGGSNYEQYF. As DNA, the CDR3 is TGTGCCACCAGCAGATCCGGCGGGTCTAACTACGAGCAGTACTTC.

This clone came up a few times. This chain links TRBV6-1 with TRBJ1-5; 10 bases line up with TRBD1. The trim removed 7 bases at V and 7 bases at J, leaving 4 bases unmatched. Per germline, CDR1 MNHNS and CDR2 SASEGT. The CDR3 contains 13 residues. This CDR3 reads CASIRDRGQPQHF. The CDR3 DNA reads as TGTGCCAGCATACGGGACAGGGGACAGCCCCAGCATTTT.

This clone was counted a few times. A read error may be the cause here, since a much bigger clone is one base away. The same CDR3 arises from other DNA sequences in this sample as well. The chain employs TRBV20-1 and TRBJ2-3; weak D call: TRBD1 (5 bases). The CDR3 loop spans 14 amino acids. Germline V gene sequence: CDR1 DFQATT, CDR2 SNEGSKA (reference sequence). Trimming removed 3 bases from V and 4 bases from J, with 14 bases in between. This CDR3 reads CSARVGVEADTQYF. The CDR3 region has the DNA TGCAGTGCTAGGGTAGGGGTTGAGGCAGATACGCAGTATTTT.

This clone is labeled as medium-sized. The CDR3 region has the DNA TGTGCCAGTAGTATGGCGTTCTATGGCTACACCTTC. Protein sequence: CASSMAFYGYTF. V gene TRBV19 combines with J gene TRBJ1-2; D not certain. The V end was cut by 3 bases, the J end by 4 bases, with 6 bases between. The germline gives CDR1 LNHDA, CDR2 SQIVND (reference sequence). This CDR3 is built from 12 residues.

In nucleotides, the CDR3 is TGTGCCAGCAGACTAGCGGGGAAATACGAGCAGTACTTC. Translating it yields CASRLAGKYEQYF. The rearrangement links TRBV6-1 to TRBJ2-7; TRBD2 agrees at 10 bases. The J segment lost 4 bases and the V segment lost 6 bases, leaving 3 bases of the junction unmatched. The CDR3 has 13 amino acids. CDR1 MNHNS and CDR2 SASEGT come from the germline V gene.

This clone was counted only a few times. This chain connects TRBV6-1 to TRBJ1-3; D ambiguous. The CDR3 has 13 residues. Germline CDR1 is MNHNS and CDR2 is SASEGT. V dropped 5 bases and J dropped 4 bases, with 9 bases sitting between them. The CDR3 DNA follows: TGTGCCAGCAGTCCTGGGCGGGGAAACACCATATATTTT. As protein: CASSPGRGNTIYF.

This clone is medium-sized (0.01 to 0.1%) within its sample. The chain carries TRBV6-4 and TRBJ2-1; D is uncertain. Trimming removed 3 bases from V and 1 base from J, with 10 bases in between. Germline loops: CDR1 MRHNA, CDR2 SNTAGT. The CDR3 contains 15 residues. Here the CDR3 DNA reads TGTGCCAGCAGTGAACAGCCATCGTCCTACAATGAGCAGTTCTTC. Translated, it gives CASSEQPSSYNEQFF.

CDR3 DNA sequence: TGTGCCAGCAGTTACTCGACCGGGCAGCCCCAGCATTTT. This sequence encodes CASSYSTGQPQHF. The chain links TRBV6-2 or TRBV6-3 to TRBJ1-5; D call uncertain. V was trimmed by 0 bases and J by 7 bases, leaving 7 bases between them. The CDR3 extends over 13 amino acids. In germline, CDR1 is MNHEY, CDR2 SVGEGT.

This clone appeared a few times. The gene calls are TRBV6-1 and TRBJ2-3, with TRBD2 identical over 8 bases. This CDR3 region has 15 residues. Germline V CDR1 and CDR2: MNHNS, SASEGT. After removal of 2 bases from V and 5 bases from J, the junction contained 6 bases not matched to a gene. CDR3 loop: CASSETWLAGDTQYF. The CDR3 coding sequence is TGTGCCAGCAGTGAAACGTGGCTAGCGGGAGATACGCAGTATTTT.

This clone is categorized as medium-sized. V and J are TRBV5-1 and TRBJ2-7; D call uncertain. This CDR3 contains 14 residues. The germline V and J ends were trimmed by 0 bases and 3 bases, with 10 bases remaining between them. CDR1 and CDR2 from the germline V gene are SGHRS and YFSETQ. CDR3 residues: CASSLEAALYEQYF. The CDR3, as DNA: TGCGCCAGCAGCTTGGAAGCAGCCCTCTACGAGCAGTACTTC.

This clone was seen only a few times. This chain uses TRBV6-1 with TRBJ1-1; a weak D match, TRBD1 (6 bases). Germline values: CDR1 MNHNS, CDR2 SASEGT. CDR3 length: 15 amino acids. The V end lost 7 bases, the J end lost 0 bases, and 15 bases lay between the germline ends. The CDR3 DNA reads as TGTGCCAGCATGGGGGACATAAGCATGAACACTGAAGCTTTCTTT. Its protein is CASMGDISMNTEAFF.

This clone was detected once. V gene TRBV5-1 combines with J gene TRBJ2-3, with D hard to call. The V and J ends lost 0 bases and 2 bases respectively, with 13 bases between them. Germline V gene sequence: CDR1 SGHRS, CDR2 YFSETQ. The CDR3 has 16 residues. This CDR3 reads CASSLEAVRNTDTQYF. CDR3 in DNA: TGCGCCAGCAGCTTGGAGGCGGTGCGGAACACAGATACGCAGTATTTT.

At least ten counts were recorded for this clone. The chain recombines TRBV20-1 with TRBJ2-3; TRBD2 matches 7 bases. The CDR3 has 19 amino acids. Germline V gives CDR1 DFQATT, CDR2 SNEGSKA (reference sequence). V shed 2 bases and J 0 bases; nucleotides not matched to a gene: 17. The CDR3 here is CSARPRQYTSGASTDTQYF. The DNA for the CDR3 is TGCAGTGCTAGACCCCGACAGTATACGAGCGGGGCTAGCACAGATACGCAGTATTTT.

This chain connects TRBV7-2 to TRBJ2-7; 7 bases match TRBD1. CDR3 size: 15 residues. The trim removed 1 base at V and 0 bases at J, leaving 3 bases unmatched. The germline gives CDR1 SGHTA, CDR2 FQGNSA. The CDR3 loop is CASSLVSGGSYEQYF. CDR3 nucleotides: TGTGCCAGCAGCTTAGTTTCAGGGGGCTCCTACGAGCAGTACTTC.

This chain connects TRBV6-1 to TRBJ2-1; possibly TRBD1 for D (7 bases). Between the trimmed V and J ends, which lost 2 bases and 4 bases, there was a span of 12 bases. The CDR3 runs 15 residues. In germline, CDR1 is MNHNS, CDR2 SASEGT. In nucleotides, the CDR3 is TGTGCCAGCAGTGAATGGTCAGGGGGGTACAATGAGCAGTTCTTC. It is translated as CASSEWSGGYNEQFF.